The clone carrying this TCR beta chain was seen once. The CDR3 sequence is 17 residues long. With 1 base clipped from V and 4 bases from J, the junction kept 8 bases outside the gene matches. Germline V gives CDR1 LGHNA, CDR2 YNFKEQ. In the original processing: How many nucleated cells were present was estimated from reference gene primer amplification. The protocol was immunoSEQ multiplex PCR, while the TCRdb copy is restricted to in-frame clones and leaves out a portion. D and trimming were read from the DNA, whereas the V and J calls and clone size are those reported in that table. The sample has about 140,000 clones, approximately 92% seen once. The sample belongs to a study of blood T cell repertoires in COVID-19.

The chain couples TRBV4-2 to TRBJ2-5; the match to TRBD2 covers 11 bases. Material for sequencing was peripheral blood. The TCR was taken from a woman aged 55-70 years with active COVID-19. CDR3 sequence: CASSQGNSGRAGETQYF. The CDR3 bases are TGTGCCAGCAGCCAAGGGAATAGCGGGAGGGCTGGAGAGACCCAGTACTTC.